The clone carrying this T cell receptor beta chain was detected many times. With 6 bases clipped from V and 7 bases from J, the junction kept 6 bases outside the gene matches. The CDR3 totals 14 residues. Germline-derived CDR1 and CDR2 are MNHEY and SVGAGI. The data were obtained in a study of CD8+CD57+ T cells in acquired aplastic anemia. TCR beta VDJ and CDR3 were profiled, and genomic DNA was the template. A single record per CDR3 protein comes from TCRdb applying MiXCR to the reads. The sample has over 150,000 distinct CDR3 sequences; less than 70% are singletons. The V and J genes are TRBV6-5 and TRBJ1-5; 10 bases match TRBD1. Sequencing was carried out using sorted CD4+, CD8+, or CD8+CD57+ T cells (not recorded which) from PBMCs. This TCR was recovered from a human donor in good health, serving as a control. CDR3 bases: TGTGCCAGCAGCCGGGACAGGGGTAGCCAGCCCCAGCATTTT. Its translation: CASSRDRGSQPQHF.